The 3 T cell receptor beta chains below all came from one sample that was sequenced in a study of blood T cells in healthy people across ages. Primers used in a second PCR of roughly 7 to 12 cycles were a sample-barcoded 5' primer and a J-beta primer mix. One entry per CDR3 protein results from TCRdb running MiXCR on the 5' RACE reads. The table has about 1.8 million distinct CDR3 sequences, just under 50% seen once. The sequencing input was blood. The receptors here all came from a woman in her forties in good health.

V usage is TRBV4-3 and J usage is TRBJ1-2; 7 bases map to TRBD1. The CDR3 runs 14 residues. V was pared by 4 bases and J by 6 bases, with 8 bases of the junction left unmatched. CDR1 is LGHNA and CDR2 is YSLEER in the germline V gene. The CDR3 loop reads CASSPRDSYHGYTF. The CDR3 nucleotides are TGCGCCAGCAGCCCCCGGGACAGCTACCATGGCTACACCTTC.

The chain recombines TRBV7-3 with TRBJ2-1; D may be TRBD2 (6 bases). Germline V gene lookup returns CDR1 SGHTA and CDR2 FQGTGA. V shed 2 bases and J shed 3 bases, with 14 bases lying between them. The CDR3 extends over 16 amino acids. The CDR3 sequence is CASSLQNRGNYNEQFF. DNA for the CDR3: TGTGCCAGCAGCTTACAGAACCGGGGGAACTACAATGAGCAGTTCTTC.

The chain carries TRBV5-1 and TRBJ2-3; weak D call: TRBD1 (6 bases). The ends were cut back, 7 bases at V and 2 bases at J, with 23 bases in the middle. This CDR3 is built from 17 residues. CDR1 and CDR2 (germline): SGHRS, YFSETQ. DNA of the CDR3: TGCGCCAGCCGCCCTGGCAGGGGAACAGGGTACACAGATACGCAGTATTTT. Its protein product is CASRPGRGTGYTDTQYF. Drawing the rest from reference TRBV5-1 and TRBJ2-3, the complete variable domain is KAGVTQTPRYLIKTRGQQVTLSCSPISGHRSVSWYQQTPGQGLQFLFEYFSETQRNKGNFPGRFSGRQFSNSRSEMNVSTLELGDSALYLCASRPGRGTGYTDTQYFGPGTRLTVL.